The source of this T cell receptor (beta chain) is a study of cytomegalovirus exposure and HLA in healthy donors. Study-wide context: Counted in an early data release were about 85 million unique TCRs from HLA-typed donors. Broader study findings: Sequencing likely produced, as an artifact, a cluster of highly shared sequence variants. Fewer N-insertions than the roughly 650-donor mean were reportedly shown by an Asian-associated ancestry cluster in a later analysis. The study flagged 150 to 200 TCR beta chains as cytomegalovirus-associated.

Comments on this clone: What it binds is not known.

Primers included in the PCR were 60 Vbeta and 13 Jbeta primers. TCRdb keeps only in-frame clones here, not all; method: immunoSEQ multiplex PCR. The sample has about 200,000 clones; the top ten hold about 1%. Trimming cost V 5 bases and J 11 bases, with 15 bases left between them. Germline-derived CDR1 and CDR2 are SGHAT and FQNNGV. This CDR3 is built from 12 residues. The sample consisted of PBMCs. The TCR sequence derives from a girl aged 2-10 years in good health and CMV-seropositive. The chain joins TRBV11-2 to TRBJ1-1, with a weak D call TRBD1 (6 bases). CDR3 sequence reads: CASSPPRDKAFF. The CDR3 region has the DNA TGTGCCAGCAGCCCCCCGAGGGACAAGGCTTTCTTT.